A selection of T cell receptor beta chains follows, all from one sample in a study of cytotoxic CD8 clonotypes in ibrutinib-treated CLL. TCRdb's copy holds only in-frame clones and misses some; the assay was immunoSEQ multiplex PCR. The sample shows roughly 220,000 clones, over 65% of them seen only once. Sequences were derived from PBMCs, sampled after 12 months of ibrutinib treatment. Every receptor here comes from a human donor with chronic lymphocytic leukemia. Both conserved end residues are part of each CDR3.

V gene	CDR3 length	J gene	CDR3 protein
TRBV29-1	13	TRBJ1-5	CSTGTGFNQPQHF
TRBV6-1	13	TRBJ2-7	CASSRQGIHEQYF
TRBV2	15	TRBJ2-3	CASSEDGTVADTQYF
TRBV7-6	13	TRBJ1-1	CATGTGANTEAFF
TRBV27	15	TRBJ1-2	CASSPQAALARGYTF
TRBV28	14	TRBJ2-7	CASRGIGQGHEQYF
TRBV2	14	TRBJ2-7	CASRADRDSYEQYF
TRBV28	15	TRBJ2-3	CASRGEGRGTDTQYF
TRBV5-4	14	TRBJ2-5	CASSLTIPPETQYF
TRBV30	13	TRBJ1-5	CAWNNGGDQPQHF
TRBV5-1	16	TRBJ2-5	CASSLGTSSVQETQYF
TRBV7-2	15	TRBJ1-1	CASSRAPRSNTEAFF
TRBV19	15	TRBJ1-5	CASSIQAGGRQPQHF
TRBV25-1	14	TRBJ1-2	CASSEYSYGQLYTF
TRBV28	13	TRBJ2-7	CASSPRQSYEQYF
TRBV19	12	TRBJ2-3	CGTAGDTDTQYF
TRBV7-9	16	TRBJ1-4	CASSFMKTETNEKLFF
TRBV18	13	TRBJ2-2	CASSQDRTGELFF
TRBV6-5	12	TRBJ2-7	CASSEGYYEQYF
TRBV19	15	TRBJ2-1	CASSIVLDDYNEQFF
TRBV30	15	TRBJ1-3	CAWGRQTRLRNTIYF
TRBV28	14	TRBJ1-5	CASSFLRDNQPQHF
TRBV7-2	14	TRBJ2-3	CASSPYSIGDTQYF
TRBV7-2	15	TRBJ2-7	CASSSRGDVYYEQYF
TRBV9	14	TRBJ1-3	CASSPSGMGHTIYF
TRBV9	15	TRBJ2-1	CASSVEAGGFNEQFF
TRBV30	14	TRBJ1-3	CAWSVLQPENTIYF
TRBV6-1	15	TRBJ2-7	CASRGGTSHSYEQYF
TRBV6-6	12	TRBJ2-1	CASSYSSNEQFF
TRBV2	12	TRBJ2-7	CASSLSSYEQYF
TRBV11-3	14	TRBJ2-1	CASSLARGTNEQFF
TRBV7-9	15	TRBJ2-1	CASSPRTGGMYEQFF
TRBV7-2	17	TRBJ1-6	CASSLARTGAYNSPLHF
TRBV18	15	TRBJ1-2	CASSPAGGDARGYTF
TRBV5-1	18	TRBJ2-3	CASSPPGTRGLGTDTQYF
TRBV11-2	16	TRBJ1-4	CASSSPPGGPNEKLFF
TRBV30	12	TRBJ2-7	CAWSLGIHEQYF
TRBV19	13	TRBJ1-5	CASGIGSNQPQHF
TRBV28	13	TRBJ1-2	CATRDRGHYGYTF
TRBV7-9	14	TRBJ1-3	CASSLRSSGNTIYF
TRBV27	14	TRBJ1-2	CASRRQGVNYGYTF
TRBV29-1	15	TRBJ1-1	CSVDRGQRGYTEAFF
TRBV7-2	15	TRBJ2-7	CASSLGYRAGDEQYF
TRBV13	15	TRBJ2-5	CASSLRGDYKETQYF
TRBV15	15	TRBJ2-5	CATSRDRGLGETQYF
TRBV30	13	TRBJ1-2	CAWMMGSDYGYTF
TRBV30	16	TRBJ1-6	CAWRLALWSHNSPLHF
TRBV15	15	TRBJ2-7	CATGDTGQGAVEQYF
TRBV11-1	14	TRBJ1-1	CASSGGAANTEAFF
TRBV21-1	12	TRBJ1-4	CASMGSIEKLFF
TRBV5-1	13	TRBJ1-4	CASSLSIGEKLFF
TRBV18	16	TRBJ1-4	CASSPTMTGSLEKLFF
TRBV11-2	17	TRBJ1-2	CASSFRPGQGENYGYTF
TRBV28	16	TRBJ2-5	CASSLRGFGAQETQYF
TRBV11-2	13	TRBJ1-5	CASSFQGNQPQHF
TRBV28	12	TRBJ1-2	CASIEGAYGYTF
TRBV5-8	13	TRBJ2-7	CASSGDSHYEQYF
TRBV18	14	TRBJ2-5	CASSGARAQETQYF
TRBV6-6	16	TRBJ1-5	CASRPNRDYSNQPQHF
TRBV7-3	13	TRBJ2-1	CASSPSPRHEQFF